The source of this TCR beta chain is a study of blood T cell repertoires in COVID-19. Study information: There were acute and convalescent COVID-19 samples, and they came from the United States, Italy and Spain. Sources were T cells, B-cell-depleted T cells, or PBMCs; the material itself was cDNA or gDNA.

Authors' data handling: How many nucleated cells were present was estimated from reference gene primer amplification. TCRdb's table, derived via immunoSEQ multiplex PCR, lists solely in-frame clones and lacks some. V, J and clone size were drawn from that table, and D and trimming were deduced from the DNA. This table has some 65,000 clones, around 90% appearing once. The TCR comes from a man aged 55 to 70 with acute or convalescent COVID-19. The source material was peripheral blood.

CDR3 DNA: TGCGCCAGCAGCTTGGGTGGACAGGCTAACTATGGCTACACCTTC. This codes for CASSLGGQANYGYTF. The chain links TRBV5-1 to TRBJ1-2; 7 bases fit TRBD1. The germline V gene encodes CDR1 SGHRS and CDR2 YFSETQ. J lost 0 bases, V lost 0 bases, and 2 bases had no gene match. This CDR3 region has 15 residues.